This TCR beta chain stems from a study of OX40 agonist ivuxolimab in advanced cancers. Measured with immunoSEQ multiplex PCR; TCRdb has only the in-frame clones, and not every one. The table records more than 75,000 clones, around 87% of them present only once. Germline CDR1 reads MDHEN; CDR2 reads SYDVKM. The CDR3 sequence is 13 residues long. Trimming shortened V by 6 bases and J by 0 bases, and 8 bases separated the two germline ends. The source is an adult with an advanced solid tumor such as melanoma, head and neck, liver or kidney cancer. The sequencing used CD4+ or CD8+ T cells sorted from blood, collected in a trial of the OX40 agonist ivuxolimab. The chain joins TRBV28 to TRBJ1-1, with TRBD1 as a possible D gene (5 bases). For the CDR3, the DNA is TGTGCCAGCAGGGGGGACTTGAACACTGAAGCTTTCTTT. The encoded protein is CASRGDLNTEAFF. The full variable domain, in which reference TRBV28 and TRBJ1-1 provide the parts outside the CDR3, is DVKVTQSSRYLVKRTGEKVFLECVQDMDHENMFWYRQDPGLGLRLIYFSYDVKMKEKGDIPEGYSVSREKKERFSLILESASTNQTSMYLCASRGDLNTEAFFGQGTRLTVV.